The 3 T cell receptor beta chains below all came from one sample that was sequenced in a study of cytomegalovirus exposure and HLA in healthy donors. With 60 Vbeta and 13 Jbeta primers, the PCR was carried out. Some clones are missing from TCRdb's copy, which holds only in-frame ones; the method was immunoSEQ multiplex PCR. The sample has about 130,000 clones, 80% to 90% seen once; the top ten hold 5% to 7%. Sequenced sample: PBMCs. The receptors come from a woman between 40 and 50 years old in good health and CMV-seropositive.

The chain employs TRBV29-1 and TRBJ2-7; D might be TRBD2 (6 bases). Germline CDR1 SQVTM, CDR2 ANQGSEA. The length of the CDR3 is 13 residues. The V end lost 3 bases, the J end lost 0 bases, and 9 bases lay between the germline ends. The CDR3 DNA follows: TGCAGCGTTGAGGTCGGGAGCTCCTACGAGCAGTACTTC. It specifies CSVEVGSSYEQYF.

DNA for the CDR3: TGTGCCAGCAGTTTATTAGCTAGCCGGGAGACCCAGTACTTC. Residues: CASSLLASRETQYF. The rearrangement joins TRBV28 to TRBJ2-5; D possibly corresponds to TRBD2 (5 bases). The CDR3 extends over 14 amino acids. V was trimmed by 1 base and J by 5 bases, leaving 11 bases between them. Per germline, CDR1 MDHEN and CDR2 SYDVKM.

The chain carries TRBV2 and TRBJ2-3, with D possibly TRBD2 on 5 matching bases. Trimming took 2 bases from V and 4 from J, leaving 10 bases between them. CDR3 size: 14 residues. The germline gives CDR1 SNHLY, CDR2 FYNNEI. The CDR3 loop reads CASSERGSADTQYF. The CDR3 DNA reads TGTGCCAGCAGTGAACGGGGTTCGGCAGATACGCAGTATTTT. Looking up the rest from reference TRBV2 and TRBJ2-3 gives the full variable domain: EPEVTQTPSHQVTQMGQEVILRCVPISNHLYFYWYRQILGQKVEFLVSFYNNEISEKSEIFDDQFSVERPDGSNFTLKIRSTKLEDSAMYFCASSERGSADTQYFGPGTRLTVL.